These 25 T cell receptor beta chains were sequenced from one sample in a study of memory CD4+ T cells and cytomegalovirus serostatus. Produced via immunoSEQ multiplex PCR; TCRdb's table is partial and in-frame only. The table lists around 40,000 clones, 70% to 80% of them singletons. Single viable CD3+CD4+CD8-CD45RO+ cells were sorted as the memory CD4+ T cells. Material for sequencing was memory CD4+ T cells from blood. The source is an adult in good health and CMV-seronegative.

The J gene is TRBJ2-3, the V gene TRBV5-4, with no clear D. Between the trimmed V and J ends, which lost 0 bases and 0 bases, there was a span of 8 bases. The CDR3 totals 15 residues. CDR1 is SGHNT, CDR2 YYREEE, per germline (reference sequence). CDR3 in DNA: TGTGCCAGCAGCTTGGACTCGACTAGCACAGATACGCAGTATTTT. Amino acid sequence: CASSLDSTSTDTQYF.

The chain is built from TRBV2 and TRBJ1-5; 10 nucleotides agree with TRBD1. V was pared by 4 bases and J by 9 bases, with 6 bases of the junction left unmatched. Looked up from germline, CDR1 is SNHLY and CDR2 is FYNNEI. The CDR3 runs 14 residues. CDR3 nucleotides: TGTGCCAGCAGTGGGGGGACAGGGGACCGGCCCCAGCATTTT. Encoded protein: CASSGGTGDRPQHF.

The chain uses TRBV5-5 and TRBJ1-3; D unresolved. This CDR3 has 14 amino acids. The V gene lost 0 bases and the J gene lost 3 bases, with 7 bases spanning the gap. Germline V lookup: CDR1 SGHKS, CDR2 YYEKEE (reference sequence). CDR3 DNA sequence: TGTGCCAGCAGCTTGGGAGGCATTGGAAACACCATATATTTT. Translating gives CASSLGGIGNTIYF.

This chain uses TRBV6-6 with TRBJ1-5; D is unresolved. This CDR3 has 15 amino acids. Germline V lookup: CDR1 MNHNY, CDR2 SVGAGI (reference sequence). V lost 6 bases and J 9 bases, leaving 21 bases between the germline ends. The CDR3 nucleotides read TGTGCCAGCAGCCGCCGCGGGGATCCGGTGCGGCCCCAGCATTTT. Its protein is CASSRRGDPVRPQHF.

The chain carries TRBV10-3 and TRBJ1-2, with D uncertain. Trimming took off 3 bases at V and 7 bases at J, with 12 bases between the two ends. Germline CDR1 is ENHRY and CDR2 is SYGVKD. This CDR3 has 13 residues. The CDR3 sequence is CAISDRSEGGYTF. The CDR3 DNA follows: TGTGCCATCAGTGACAGGTCAGAAGGTGGCTACACCTTC.

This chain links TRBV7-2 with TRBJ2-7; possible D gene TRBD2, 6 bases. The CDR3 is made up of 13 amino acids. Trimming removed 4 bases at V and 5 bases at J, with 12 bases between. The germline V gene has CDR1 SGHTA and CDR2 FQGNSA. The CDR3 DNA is TGTGCCAGCAGCTCCCGGCGGGGCAACGAGCAGTACTTC. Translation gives CASSSRRGNEQYF.

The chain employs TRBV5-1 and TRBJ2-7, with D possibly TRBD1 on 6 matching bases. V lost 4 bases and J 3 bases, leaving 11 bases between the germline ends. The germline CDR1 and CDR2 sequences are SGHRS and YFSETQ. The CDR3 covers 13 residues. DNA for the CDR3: TGCGCCAGCAGCGCAATACAGGGCTACGAGCAGTACTTC. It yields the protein CASSAIQGYEQYF.

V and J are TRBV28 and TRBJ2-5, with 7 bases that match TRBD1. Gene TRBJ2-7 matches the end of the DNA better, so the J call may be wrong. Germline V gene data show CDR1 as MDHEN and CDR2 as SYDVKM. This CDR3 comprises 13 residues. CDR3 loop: CASRPGQTYEQYF. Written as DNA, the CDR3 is TGTGCCAGCAGACCGGGACAGACCTACGAGCAGTACTTC.

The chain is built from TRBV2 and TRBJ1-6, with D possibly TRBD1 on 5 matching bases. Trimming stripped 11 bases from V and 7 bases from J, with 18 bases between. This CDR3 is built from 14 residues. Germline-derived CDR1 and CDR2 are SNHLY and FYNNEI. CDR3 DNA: TGTGCCTCAGCGATTACCCAGGGAAATTCACCCCTCCACTTT. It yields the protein CASAITQGNSPLHF. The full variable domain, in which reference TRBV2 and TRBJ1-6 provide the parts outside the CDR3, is EPEVTQTPSHQVTQMGQEVILRCVPISNHLYFYWYRQILGQKVEFLVSFYNNEISEKSEIFDDQFSVERPDGSNFTLKIRSTKLEDSAMYFCASAITQGNSPLHFGNGTRLTVT.

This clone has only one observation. Written as DNA, the CDR3 is TGTGCCAGCAGCTGGAGGGGGACTAGCTACAATGAGCAGTTCTTC. Amino acid sequence: CASSWRGTSYNEQFF. This chain uses TRBV7-8 with TRBJ2-1, with 8 bases matching TRBD2. This CDR3 has 15 amino acids. The V segment lost 4 bases and the J segment 3 bases; nucleotides outside the gene matches: 5. Germline V lookup: CDR1 SGHVS, CDR2 FQNEAQ.

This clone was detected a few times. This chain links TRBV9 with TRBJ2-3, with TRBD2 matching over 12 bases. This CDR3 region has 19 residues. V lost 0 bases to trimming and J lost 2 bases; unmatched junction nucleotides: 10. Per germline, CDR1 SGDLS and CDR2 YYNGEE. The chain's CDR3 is CASSVGSGPSGGATDTQYF. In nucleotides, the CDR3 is TGTGCCAGCAGCGTAGGATCGGGACCTAGCGGGGGGGCCACAGATACGCAGTATTTT.

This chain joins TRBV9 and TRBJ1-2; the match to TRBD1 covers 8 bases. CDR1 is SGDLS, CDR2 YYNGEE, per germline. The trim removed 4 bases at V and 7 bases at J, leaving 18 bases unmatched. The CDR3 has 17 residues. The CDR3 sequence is CASSPAASGGARTGYTF. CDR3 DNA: TGTGCCAGCAGCCCAGCCGCGTCAGGGGGCGCTAGGACTGGCTACACCTTC.

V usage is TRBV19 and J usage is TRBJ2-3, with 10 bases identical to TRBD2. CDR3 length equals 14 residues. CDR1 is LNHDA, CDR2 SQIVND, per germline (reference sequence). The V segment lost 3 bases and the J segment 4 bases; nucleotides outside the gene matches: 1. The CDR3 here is CASSISGGADTQYF. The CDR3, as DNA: TGTGCCAGTAGTATCAGCGGGGGGGCAGATACGCAGTATTTT.

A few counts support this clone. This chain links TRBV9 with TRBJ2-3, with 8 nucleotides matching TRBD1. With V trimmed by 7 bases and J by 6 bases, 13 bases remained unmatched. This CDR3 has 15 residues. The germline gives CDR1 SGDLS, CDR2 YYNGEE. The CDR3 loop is CASEAYMTGDDTQYF. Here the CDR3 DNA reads TGTGCCAGCGAGGCATACATGACAGGGGACGATACGCAGTATTTT. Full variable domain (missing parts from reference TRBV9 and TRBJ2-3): DSGVTQTPKHLITATGQRVTLRCSPRSGDLSVYWYQQSLDQGLQFLIQYYNGEERAKGNILERFSAQQFPDLHSELNLSSLELGDSALYFCASEAYMTGDDTQYFGPGTRLTVL.

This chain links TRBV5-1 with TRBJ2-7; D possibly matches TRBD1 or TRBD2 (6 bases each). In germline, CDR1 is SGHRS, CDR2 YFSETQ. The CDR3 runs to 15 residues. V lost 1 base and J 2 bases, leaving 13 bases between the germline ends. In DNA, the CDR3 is TGCGCCAGCAGCTTGTCGGGGGCAGGCCCCTACGAGCAGTACTTC. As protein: CASSLSGAGPYEQYF.

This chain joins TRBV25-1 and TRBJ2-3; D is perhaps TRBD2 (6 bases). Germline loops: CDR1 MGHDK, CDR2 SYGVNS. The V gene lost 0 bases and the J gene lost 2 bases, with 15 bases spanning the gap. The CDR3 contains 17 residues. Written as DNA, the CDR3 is TGTGCCAGCAGTGAATACATCCGGGGGTGGCACACAGATACGCAGTATTTT. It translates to CASSEYIRGWHTDTQYF.

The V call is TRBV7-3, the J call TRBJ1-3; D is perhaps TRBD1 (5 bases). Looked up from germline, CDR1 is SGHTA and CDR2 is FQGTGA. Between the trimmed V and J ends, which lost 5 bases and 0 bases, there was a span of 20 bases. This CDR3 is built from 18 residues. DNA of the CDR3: TGTGCCAGCAGCATCTCGGGTGGGGCTTCCTACTCTGGAAACACCATATATTTT. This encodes CASSISGGASYSGNTIYF. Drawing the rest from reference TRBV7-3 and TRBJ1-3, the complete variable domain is GAGVSQTPSNKVTEKGKYVELRCDPISGHTALYWYRQSLGQGPEFLIYFQGTGAADDSGLPNDRFFAVRPEGSVSTLKIQRTERGDSAVYLCASSISGGASYSGNTIYFGEGSWLTVV.

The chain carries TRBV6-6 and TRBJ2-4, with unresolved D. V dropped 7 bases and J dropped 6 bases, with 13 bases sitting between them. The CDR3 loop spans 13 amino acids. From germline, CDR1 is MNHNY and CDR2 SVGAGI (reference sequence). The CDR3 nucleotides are TGTGCCAGCACTCCAAGCGTAACAAACATTCAGTACTTC. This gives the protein CASTPSVTNIQYF.

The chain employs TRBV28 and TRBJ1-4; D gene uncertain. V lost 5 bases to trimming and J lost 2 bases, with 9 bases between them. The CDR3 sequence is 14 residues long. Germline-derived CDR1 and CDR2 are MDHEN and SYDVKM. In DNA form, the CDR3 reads TGTGCCAGCAGTCTGACTGGGACTAATGAAAAACTGTTTTTT. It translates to CASSLTGTNEKLFF.

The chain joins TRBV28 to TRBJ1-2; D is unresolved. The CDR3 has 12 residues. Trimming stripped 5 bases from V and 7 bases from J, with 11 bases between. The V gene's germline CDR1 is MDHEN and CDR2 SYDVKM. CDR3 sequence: CASSVTFGGYTF. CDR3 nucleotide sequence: TGTGCCAGCAGTGTAACCTTCGGTGGCTACACCTTC.

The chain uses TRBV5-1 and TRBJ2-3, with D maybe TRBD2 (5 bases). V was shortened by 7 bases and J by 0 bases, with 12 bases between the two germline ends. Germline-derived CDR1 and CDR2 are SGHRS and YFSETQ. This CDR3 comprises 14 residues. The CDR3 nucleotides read TGCGCCAGCTCCTCCGGGATTAGCACAGATACGCAGTATTTT. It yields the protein CASSSGISTDTQYF. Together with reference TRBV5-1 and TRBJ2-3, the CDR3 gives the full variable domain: KAGVTQTPRYLIKTRGQQVTLSCSPISGHRSVSWYQQTPGQGLQFLFEYFSETQRNKGNFPGRFSGRQFSNSRSEMNVSTLELGDSALYLCASSSGISTDTQYFGPGTRLTVL.

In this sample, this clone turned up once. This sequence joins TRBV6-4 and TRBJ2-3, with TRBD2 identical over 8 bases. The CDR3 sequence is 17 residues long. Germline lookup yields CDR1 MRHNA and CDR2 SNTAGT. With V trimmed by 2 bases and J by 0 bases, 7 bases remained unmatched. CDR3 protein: CASSDVGSGASTDTQYF. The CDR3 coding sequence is TGTGCCAGCAGTGACGTAGGTAGCGGGGCAAGCACAGATACGCAGTATTTT.

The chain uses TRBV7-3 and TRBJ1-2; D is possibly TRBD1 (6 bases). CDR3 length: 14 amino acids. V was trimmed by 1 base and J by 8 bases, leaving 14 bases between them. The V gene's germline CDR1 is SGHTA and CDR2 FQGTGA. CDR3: CASSLMGARGGYTF. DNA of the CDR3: TGTGCCAGCAGCTTAATGGGGGCTCGGGGCGGCTACACCTTC. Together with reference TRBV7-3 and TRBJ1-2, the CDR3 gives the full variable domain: GAGVSQTPSNKVTEKGKYVELRCDPISGHTALYWYRQSLGQGPEFLIYFQGTGAADDSGLPNDRFFAVRPEGSVSTLKIQRTERGDSAVYLCASSLMGARGGYTFGSGTRLTVV.

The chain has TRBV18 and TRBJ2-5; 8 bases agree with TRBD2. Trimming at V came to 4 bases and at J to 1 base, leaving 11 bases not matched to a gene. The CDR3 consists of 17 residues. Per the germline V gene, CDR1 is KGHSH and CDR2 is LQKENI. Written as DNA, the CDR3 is TGTGCCAGCTCACAGCAGGATAGCGGGACCGGCCAAGAGACCCAGTACTTC. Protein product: CASSQQDSGTGQETQYF.

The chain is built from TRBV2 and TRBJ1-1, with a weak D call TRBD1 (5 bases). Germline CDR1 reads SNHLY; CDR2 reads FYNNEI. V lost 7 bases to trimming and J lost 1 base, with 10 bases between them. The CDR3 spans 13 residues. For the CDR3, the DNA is TGTGCCAGCATTATAAGGGGGAACACTGAAGCTTTCTTT. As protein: CASIIRGNTEAFF.